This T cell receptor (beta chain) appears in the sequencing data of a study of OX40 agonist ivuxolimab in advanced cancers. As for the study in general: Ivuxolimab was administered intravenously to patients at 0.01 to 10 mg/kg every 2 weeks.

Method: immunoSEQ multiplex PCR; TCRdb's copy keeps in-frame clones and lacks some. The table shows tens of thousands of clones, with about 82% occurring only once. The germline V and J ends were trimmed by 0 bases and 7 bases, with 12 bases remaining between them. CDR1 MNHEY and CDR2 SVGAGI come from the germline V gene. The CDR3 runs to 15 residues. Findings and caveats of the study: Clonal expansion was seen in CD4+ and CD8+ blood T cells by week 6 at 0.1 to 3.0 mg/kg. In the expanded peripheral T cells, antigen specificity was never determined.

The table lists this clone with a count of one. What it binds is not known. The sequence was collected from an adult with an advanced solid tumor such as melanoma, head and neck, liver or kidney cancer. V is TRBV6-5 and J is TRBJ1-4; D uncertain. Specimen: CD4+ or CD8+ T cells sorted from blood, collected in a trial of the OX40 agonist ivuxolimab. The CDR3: CASSYSARGTEKLFF. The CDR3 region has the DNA TGTGCCAGCAGTTACTCAGCCCGGGGAACTGAAAAACTGTTTTTT.